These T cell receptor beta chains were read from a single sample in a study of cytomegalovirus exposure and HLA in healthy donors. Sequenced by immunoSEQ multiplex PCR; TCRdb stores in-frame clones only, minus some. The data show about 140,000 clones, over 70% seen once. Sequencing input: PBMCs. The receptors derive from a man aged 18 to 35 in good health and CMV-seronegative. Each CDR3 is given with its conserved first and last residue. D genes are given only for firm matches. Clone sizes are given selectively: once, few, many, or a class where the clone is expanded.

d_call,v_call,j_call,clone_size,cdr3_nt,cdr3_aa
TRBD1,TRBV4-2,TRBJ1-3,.,TGTGCCAGCCGAAATACAGGGGAGTCTGGAAACACCATATATTTT,CASRNTGESGNTIYF
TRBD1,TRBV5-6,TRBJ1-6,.,TGTGCCAGCAGCCCCGGGACAGGGGGTCTTTCACCCCTCCACTTT,CASSPGTGGLSPLHF
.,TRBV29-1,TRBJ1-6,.,TGCAGCGTATGGACACCTAATTCACCCCTCCACTTT,CSVWTPNSPLHF
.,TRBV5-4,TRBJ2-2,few,TGTGCCTCAAGAACAGGGTTGAGCGACACCGGGGAGCTGTTTTTT,CASRTGLSDTGELFF
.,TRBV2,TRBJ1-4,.,TGTGCCAGCAGGGCAGAAGAAGCAACTAATGAAAAACTGTTTTTT,CASRAEEATNEKLFF
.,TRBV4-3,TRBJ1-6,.,TGCGCCAGCAGCTCCGGACTCCCCTCTAATTCACCCCTCCACTTT,CASSSGLPSNSPLHF
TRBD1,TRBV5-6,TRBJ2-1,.,TGTGCCAGCAGGACGGGGACAGGAGCCTACAATGAGCAGTTCTTC,CASRTGTGAYNEQFF
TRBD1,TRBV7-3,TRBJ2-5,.,TGTGCCAGCAGCCAGGGGGCTGTCGAGACCCAGTACTTC,CASSQGAVETQYF
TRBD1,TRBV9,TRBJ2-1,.,TGTGCCAGCAGCGTCCGGGACAGGGTCTACAATGAGCAGTTCTTC,CASSVRDRVYNEQFF
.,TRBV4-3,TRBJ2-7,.,TGCGCCAGCAGCCAAGGCGGCTACGAGCAGTACTTC,CASSQGGYEQYF
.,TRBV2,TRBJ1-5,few,TGTGCCAGCAGCGACGGACAGTTGATCTATCAGCCCCAGCATTTT,CASSDGQLIYQPQHF
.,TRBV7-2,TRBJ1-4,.,TGTGCCAGCAGCTTAGCTAGGACTGGGAATGGGGGGAAACTGTTTTTT,CASSLARTGNGGKLFF
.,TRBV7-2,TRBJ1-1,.,TGTGCCAGCAGCTTAGGTGGCAGGGAGGGGCATGAAGCTTTCTTT,CASSLGGREGHEAFF
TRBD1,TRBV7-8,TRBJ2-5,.,TGTGCCAGCAGCCTCGACGGGACAGGGCGCCCGACCCAGTACTTC,CASSLDGTGRPTQYF
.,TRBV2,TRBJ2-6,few,TGTGCCAGCACGAAGGAGGGTCCCTCCTCTGGGGCCAACGTCCTGACTTTC,CASTKEGPSSGANVLTF
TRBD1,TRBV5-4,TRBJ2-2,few,TGTGCCAGCAGCTGGGGACAGGGACATACCACCGGGGAGCTGTTTTTT,CASSWGQGHTTGELFF
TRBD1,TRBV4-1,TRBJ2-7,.,TGCGCCAGCAGCCAAGAGACGTGGGCAGGGGGCGAGCAGTACTTC,CASSQETWAGGEQYF
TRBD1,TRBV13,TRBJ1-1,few,TGTGCCAGCAGCTTGGGACAGAAGAGCACTGAAGCTTTCTTT,CASSLGQKSTEAFF
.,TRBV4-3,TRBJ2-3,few,TGCGCCAGCAGCCAAGATTGGCAACAGCTATTAACAGATACGCAGTATTTT,CASSQDWQQLLTDTQYF
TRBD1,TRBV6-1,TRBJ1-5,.,TGTGCCAGCAGTGGCCGGGACAGGGGATTTCAGCCCCAGCATTTT,CASSGRDRGFQPQHF
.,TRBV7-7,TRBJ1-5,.,TGTGCTAGCAGCTTAGCCGGCGATCAGCCTAGGGGTCAGCCCCAGCATTTT,CASSLAGDQPRGQPQHF
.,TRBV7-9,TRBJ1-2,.,TGTGCCAGCAGCTTGGGGTCTATACAGGCCCGGGGGGGCTACACCTTC,CASSLGSIQARGGYTF
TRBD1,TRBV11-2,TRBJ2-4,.,TGTGCCAGCAGCTTAAATGGACAGGGGACCAAAAACATTCAGTACTTC,CASSLNGQGTKNIQYF
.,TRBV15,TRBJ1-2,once,TGTGCCACCAGCAGAGATCACAGCTATGGCTACACCTTC,CATSRDHSYGYTF
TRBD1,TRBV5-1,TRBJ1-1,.,TGCGCCAGCAGCTTGGCCGGGGATAGGCGGCAGGGGGCCACTGAAGCTTTCTTT,CASSLAGDRRQGATEAFF
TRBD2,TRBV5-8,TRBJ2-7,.,TGTGCCAGCAGCCATCAGCGGGGGTACGAGCAGTACTTC,CASSHQRGYEQYF
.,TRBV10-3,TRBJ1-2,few,TGTGCCATAACACGTAACAGGGAAGCTAACTATGGCTACACCTTC,CAITRNREANYGYTF
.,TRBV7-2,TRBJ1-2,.,TGTGCCAGCAGCTTACACAGTAGCTATGGCTACACCTTC,CASSLHSSYGYTF
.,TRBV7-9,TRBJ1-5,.,TGTGCCAGCAGCCCTAGAGGCGGTACCAATCAGCCCCAGCATTTT,CASSPRGGTNQPQHF
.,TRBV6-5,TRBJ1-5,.,TGTGCCAGCAGTTCCATTAGGACAGCTGGAAACGCTCCCCAGCATTTT,CASSSIRTAGNAPQHF
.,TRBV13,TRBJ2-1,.,TGTGCCAGCAGCTCTCCACTCTCGACAGGCCTTATCGAGGAGCAGTTCTTC,CASSSPLSTGLIEEQFF
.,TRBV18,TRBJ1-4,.,TGTGCCAGCTCACCAACCAGGGGTGGCGGGAATGAAAAACTGTTTTTT,CASSPTRGGGNEKLFF
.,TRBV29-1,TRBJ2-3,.,TGCAGTCACTTCGGGGGTCCCAGCACAGATACGCAGTATTTT,CSHFGGPSTDTQYF
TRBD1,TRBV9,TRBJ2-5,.,TGTGCCAGCAGCGTAGGTGGACAGGGGGATCAAGAGACCCAGTACTTC,CASSVGGQGDQETQYF
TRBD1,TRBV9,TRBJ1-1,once,TGTGCCAGCAGCGTAAACAGGGGGAGCACTGAAGCTTTCTTT,CASSVNRGSTEAFF
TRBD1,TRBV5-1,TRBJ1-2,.,TGCGCCAGCAGCCCTGACCGGGACAGGGTAGGCGGCTACACCTTC,CASSPDRDRVGGYTF
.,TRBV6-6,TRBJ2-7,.,TGTGCCAGCAGCCAGGGGCTTGGGTACGAGCAGTACTTC,CASSQGLGYEQYF
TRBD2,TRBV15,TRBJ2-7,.,TGTGCCACCAGCAGGCCGGGGGGGCGCGAGCAGTACTTC,CATSRPGGREQYF
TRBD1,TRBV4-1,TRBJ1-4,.,TGCGCCAGCGCGAGGGGGCCTCGAGGGAATGAAAAACTGTTTTTT,CASARGPRGNEKLFF
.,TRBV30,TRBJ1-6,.,TGTGCCTGGGCGAACCCCGGGACACTTAATTCACCCCTCCACTTT,CAWANPGTLNSPLHF
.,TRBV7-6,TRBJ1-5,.,TGTGCCAGCAGCTTAGGAGACAATCAGCCCCAGCATTTT,CASSLGDNQPQHF
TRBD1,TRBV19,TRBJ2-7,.,TGTGCCAGTAGTAGGACAGGGACGATCCACGAGCAGTACTTC,CASSRTGTIHEQYF
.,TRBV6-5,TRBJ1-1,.,TGTGCCAGCAGTTATCGGTCAGGGGAGGGGGCTTTCTTT,CASSYRSGEGAFF
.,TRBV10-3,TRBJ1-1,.,TGTGCCATCAGTGAAGGAGGCAAGGACACTGAAGCTTTCTTT,CAISEGGKDTEAFF
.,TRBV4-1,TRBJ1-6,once,TGCGCCAGCAGCCAAGATCTGCGGCGCCCCCTCCACTTT,CASSQDLRRPLHF
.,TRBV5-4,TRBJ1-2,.,TGTGCCAGCACCCTAGGGGGGGTGAACTATGGCTACACCTTC,CASTLGGVNYGYTF
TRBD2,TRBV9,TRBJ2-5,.,TGTGCCAGCGGTTCGGGAGGGGCAGAGACCCAGTACTTC,CASGSGGAETQYF
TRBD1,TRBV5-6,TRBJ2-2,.,TGTGCCAGCAGCGTCCCACAGGGGTACACCGGGGAGCTGTTTTTT,CASSVPQGYTGELFF
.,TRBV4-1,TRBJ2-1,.,TGCGCCAGCAGCCAAGAGGATCTTTTGGTGGGCCCGAGCTCCTACAATGAGCAGTTCTTC,CASSQEDLLVGPSSYNEQFF
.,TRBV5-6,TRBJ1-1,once,TGTGCCAGCAGCTTGGGACAGATTAACACTGAAGCTTTCTTT,CASSLGQINTEAFF
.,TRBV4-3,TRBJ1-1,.,TGCGCCAGCAGCCAAGATCGAGTGAACACTGAAGCTTTCTTT,CASSQDRVNTEAFF
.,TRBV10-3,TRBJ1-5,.,TGTGCCATCAGGGGCGGGCAGGGAGGTCAGCCCCAGCATTTT,CAIRGGQGGQPQHF